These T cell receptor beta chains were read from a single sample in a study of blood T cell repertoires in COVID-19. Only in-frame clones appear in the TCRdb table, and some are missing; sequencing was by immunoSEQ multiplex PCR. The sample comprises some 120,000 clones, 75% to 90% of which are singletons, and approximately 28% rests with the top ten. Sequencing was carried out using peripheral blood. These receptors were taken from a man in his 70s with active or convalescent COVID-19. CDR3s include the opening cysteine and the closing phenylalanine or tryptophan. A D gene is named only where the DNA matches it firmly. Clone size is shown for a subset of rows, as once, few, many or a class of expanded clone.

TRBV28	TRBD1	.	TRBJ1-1	CASSLPLQGQANTEAFF	TGTGCCAGCAGTTTACCCTTACAGGGACAGGCGAACACTGAAGCTTTCTTT
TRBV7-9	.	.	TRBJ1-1	CASSLWGGADTEAFF	TGTGCCAGCAGCTTATGGGGGGGCGCGGACACTGAAGCTTTCTTT
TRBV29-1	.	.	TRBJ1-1	CSAPPEQGDTEAFF	TGCAGCGCCCCCCCCGAACAGGGTGACACTGAAGCTTTCTTT
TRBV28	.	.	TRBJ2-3	CASSLINGLSTDTQYF	TGTGCCAGCAGTTTAATCAATGGCTTGAGCACAGATACGCAGTATTTT
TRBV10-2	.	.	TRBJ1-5	CASSADRGNQPQHF	TGCGCCAGCAGTGCGGATAGGGGGAATCAGCCCCAGCATTTT
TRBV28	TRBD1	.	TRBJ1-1	CASSPSGGGRDTEAFF	TGTGCCAGCAGTCCGTCGGGAGGGGGCAGGGACACTGAAGCTTTCTTT
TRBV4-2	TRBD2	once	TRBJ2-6	CASSQVLTSGSGSGANVLTF	TGTGCCAGCAGCCAAGTTTTGACTAGCGGGTCCGGCTCTGGGGCCAACGTCCTGACTTTC
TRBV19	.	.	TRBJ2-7	CASSTQGTLGQYF	TGTGCCAGTAGTACCCAGGGTACCCTTGGGCAGTACTTC
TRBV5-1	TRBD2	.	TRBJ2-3	CASSLASGRTDTQYF	TGCGCCAGCAGCTTGGCGAGCGGGAGGACAGATACGCAGTATTTT
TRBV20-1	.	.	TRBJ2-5	CSARSEQTQYF	TGCAGTGCACGAAGCGAGCAGACCCAGTACTTC
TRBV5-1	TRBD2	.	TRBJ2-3	CASSPTGLRLAESDTQYF	TGCGCCAGCAGCCCGACAGGGTTAAGACTAGCGGAATCAGATACGCAGTATTTT
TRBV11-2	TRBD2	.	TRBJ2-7	CASSLGLVGEQYF	TGTGCCAGCAGCTTGGGACTAGTGGGGGAGCAGTACTTC
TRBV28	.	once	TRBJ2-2	CATITGELTTGELFF	TGTGCCACCATTACGGGAGAATTAACCACCGGGGAGCTGTTTTTT
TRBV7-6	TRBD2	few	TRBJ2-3	CASSLRTSGGTDTQYF	TGTGCCAGCAGCCTTCGGACTAGCGGGGGCACAGATACGCAGTATTTT
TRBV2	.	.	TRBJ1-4	CASSEKAQVFF	TGTGCCAGCAGTGAAAAGGCCCAGGTGTTTTTT
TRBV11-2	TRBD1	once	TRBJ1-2	CASSPQPSGTAYYGYTF	TGTGCCAGCAGCCCCCAACCCTCCGGGACAGCTTACTATGGCTACACCTTC
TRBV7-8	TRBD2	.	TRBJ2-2	CAALAGPGGELFF	TGTGCCGCTCTAGCGGGACCTGGCGGGGAGCTGTTTTTT
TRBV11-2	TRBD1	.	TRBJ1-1	CASSPSHQGQENTEAFF	TGTGCCAGCAGCCCTTCACACCAGGGACAGGAGAACACTGAAGCTTTCTTT
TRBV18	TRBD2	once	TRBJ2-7	CASSPSLAGPYEQYF	TGTGCCAGCTCACCATCCCTAGCGGGACCCTACGAGCAGTACTTC
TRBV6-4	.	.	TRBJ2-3	CASSVNPGDTQYF	TGTGCCAGCAGTGTAAACCCGGGGGATACGCAGTATTTT
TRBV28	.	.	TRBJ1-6	CASSPTEYNSPLHF	TGTGCCAGCAGCCCGACAGAGTATAATTCACCCCTCCACTTT
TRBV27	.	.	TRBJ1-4	CASSFLDGLEKLFF	TGTGCCAGCAGTTTCCTAGACGGACTTGAAAAACTGTTTTTT
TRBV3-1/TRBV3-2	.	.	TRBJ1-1	CASRLQKNTEAFF	TGTGCCAGCAGGTTACAGAAGAACACTGAAGCTTTCTTT
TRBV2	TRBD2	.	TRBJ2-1	CASSPGRRTYNEQFF	TGTGCCAGCAGTCCCGGGAGGAGGACCTACAATGAGCAGTTCTTC
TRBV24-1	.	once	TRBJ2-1	CATSDSPWVGGPNEQFF	TGTGCCACCAGTGATTCTCCCTGGGTAGGAGGGCCCAATGAGCAGTTCTTC
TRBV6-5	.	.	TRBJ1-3	CASTKFGGSGNTIYF	TGTGCCAGCACTAAATTCGGGGGGTCTGGAAACACCATATATTTT
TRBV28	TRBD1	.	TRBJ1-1	CASSTQGAAEAFF	TGTGCCAGCAGTACACAGGGGGCTGCTGAAGCTTTCTTT
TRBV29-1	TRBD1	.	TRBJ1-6	CSVRDRVSNSPLHF	TGCAGCGTCCGGGACAGGGTGTCAAATTCACCCCTCCACTTT
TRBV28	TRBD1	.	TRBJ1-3	CASSAAGTGGAFGNTIYF	TGTGCCAGCAGTGCCGCCGGGACAGGGGGCGCGTTCGGAAACACCATATATTTT
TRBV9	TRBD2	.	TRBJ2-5	CASSVGVAGGQETQYF	TGTGCCAGCAGCGTAGGTGTAGCGGGAGGGCAAGAGACCCAGTACTTC
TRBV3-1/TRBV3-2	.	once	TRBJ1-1	CASSREIMNTEAFF	TGTGCCAGCAGTCGCGAAATAATGAACACTGAAGCTTTCTTT
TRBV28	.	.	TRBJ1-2	CASSESTGTNYGYTF	TGTGCCAGCAGTGAATCGACAGGAACGAACTATGGCTACACCTTC
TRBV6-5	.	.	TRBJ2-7	CASSYGPQQYF	TGTGCCAGCAGTTACGGCCCCCAGCAGTACTTC
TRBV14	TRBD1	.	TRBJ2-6	CASSQDHWTGSSGANVLTF	TGTGCCAGCAGCCAAGATCACTGGACAGGGTCATCTGGGGCCAACGTCCTGACTTTC
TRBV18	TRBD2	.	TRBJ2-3	CASSLVAGSSTDTQYF	TGTGCCAGCTCACTCGTAGCGGGGTCTAGCACAGATACGCAGTATTTT
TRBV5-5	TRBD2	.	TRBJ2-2	CASSTLAGGSGELFF	TGTGCCAGCAGCACTTTAGCGGGAGGATCCGGGGAGCTGTTTTTT
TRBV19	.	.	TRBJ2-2	CASNTDGNTGELFF	TGTGCCAGTAACACAGACGGTAACACCGGGGAGCTGTTTTTT
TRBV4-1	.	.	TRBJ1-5	CASSQDGQVSNQPQHF	TGCGCCAGCAGCCAAGATGGGCAAGTTAGCAATCAGCCCCAGCATTTT
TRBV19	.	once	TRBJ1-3	CASSMSPLLGNTIYF	TGTGCCAGTAGTATGTCCCCACTACTTGGAAACACCATATATTTT
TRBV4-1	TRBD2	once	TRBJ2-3	CASSLGLAGAPSTDTQYF	TGCGCCAGCAGCCTCGGACTAGCGGGGGCCCCTAGCACAGATACGCAGTATTTT
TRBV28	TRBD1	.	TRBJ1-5	CASSRQGWGQPQHF	TGTGCCAGCAGTCGACAGGGGTGGGGTCAGCCCCAGCATTTT
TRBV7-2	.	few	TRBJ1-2	CASSSGGGGGYTF	TGTGCCAGCAGCTCGGGGGGAGGTGGAGGCTACACCTTC
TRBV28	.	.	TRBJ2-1	CASSSGYRAYNEQFF	TGTGCCAGCAGTTCTGGATACAGGGCTTACAATGAGCAGTTCTTC
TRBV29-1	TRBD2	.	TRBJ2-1	CSVDRAGGYNEQFF	TGCAGCGTTGATAGAGCGGGAGGGTACAATGAGCAGTTCTTC
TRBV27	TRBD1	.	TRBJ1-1	CASSLGQGNTEAFF	TGTGCCAGCAGTTTGGGACAGGGGAACACTGAAGCTTTCTTT
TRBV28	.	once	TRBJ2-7	CASRRDGEVGEQYF	TGTGCCAGCAGGCGCGACGGGGAAGTTGGGGAGCAGTACTTC